These 26 T cell receptor beta chains originate from one sample sequenced in a study of ipilimumab plus nivolumab after autologous stem cell transplantation. Here immunoSEQ multiplex PCR was the method, and the copy in TCRdb shows in-frame clones only, minus some. The profile shows about 40,000 clones, approximately 92% of them singletons. The input for sequencing was PBMCs, taken in a trial of ipilimumab plus nivolumab as post-transplant consolidation. These receptors came from a male donor with multiple myeloma.

The V gene is TRBV27, the J gene TRBJ2-7; D is unclear. Looked up from germline, CDR1 is MNHEY and CDR2 is SMNVEV (reference sequence). V was clipped by 3 bases and J by 6 bases, with 12 bases between them. The CDR3 consists of 13 residues. CDR3 residues: CASSFRRVGEQYF. CDR3 nucleotide sequence: TGTGCCAGCAGTTTCCGAAGAGTAGGCGAGCAGTACTTC.

The rearrangement joins TRBV16 to TRBJ2-7; 7 bases map to TRBD2. Trimming removed 3 bases from V and 2 bases from J; junction bases left unmatched: 7. The CDR3 contains 15 residues. Germline CDR1 and CDR2: KGHSY and FQNENV. CDR3 bases: TGTGCCAGCAGCCACGGACTAGGGGTCCCCTACGAGCAGTACTTC. This sequence encodes CASSHGLGVPYEQYF. Together with reference TRBV16 and TRBJ2-7, the CDR3 gives the full variable domain: GEEVAQTPKHLVRGEGQKAKLYCAPIKGHSYVFWYQQVLKNEFKFLISFQNENVFDETGMPKERFSAKCLPNSPCSLEIQATKLEDSAVYFCASSHGLGVPYEQYFGPGTRLTVT.

This CDR3 is CASSLQGTPNEQFF. CDR3 DNA sequence: TGCGCCAGCAGCTTACAGGGGACTCCTAATGAGCAGTTCTTC. This chain connects TRBV5-1 to TRBJ2-1; D perhaps matches TRBD1 (7 bases). Between the trimmed V and J ends, which lost 2 bases and 7 bases, there was a span of 13 bases. CDR3 size: 14 residues. Looked up from germline, CDR1 is SGHRS and CDR2 is YFSETQ.

This chain joins TRBV19 and TRBJ2-1, with 10 bases lining up with TRBD1. Germline CDR1 is LNHDA and CDR2 is SQIVND (reference sequence). The CDR3 totals 15 residues. The V and J ends lost 5 bases and 6 bases, in that order; junction bases with no gene match: 7. The CDR3 here is CASSVRQGAGNEQFF. CDR3 coding DNA: TGTGCCAGTAGTGTACGACAGGGGGCGGGCAATGAGCAGTTCTTC.

The chain has TRBV7-9 and TRBJ2-7; D gene ambiguous. The length of the CDR3 is 16 residues. Trimming shortened V by 1 base and J by 1 base, and 14 bases separated the two germline ends. Germline CDR1 SEHNR, CDR2 FQNEAQ (reference sequence). The CDR3 loop reads CASSLVAESYSYEQYF. CDR3 bases: TGTGCCAGCAGCTTAGTTGCAGAGAGTTATTCCTACGAGCAGTACTTC.

The table lists this clone with a count of one. This chain joins TRBV27 and TRBJ2-7, with D unclear. V lost 3 bases and J lost 3, with 9 bases in between. This CDR3 contains 13 residues. The germline V gene encodes CDR1 MNHEY and CDR2 SMNVEV (reference sequence). DNA for the CDR3: TGTGCCAGCAGTTTGAAAAGGGACTACGAGCAGTACTTC. This translates into CASSLKRDYEQYF.

The chain links TRBV2 to TRBJ1-1, with D unclear. Germline CDR1 is SNHLY and CDR2 is FYNNEI. This CDR3 is built from 15 residues. V was cut by 7 bases and J by 1 base, with 16 bases left in between. CDR3 sequence (DNA): TGTGCCAGCAAGGGTCTAGGAGTGCGGAACACTGAAGCTTTCTTT. Protein product: CASKGLGVRNTEAFF.

Details on this clone: The same CDR3 arises from other DNA sequences in this sample as well. Here the CDR3 reads CASSYSRSSGANVLTF. The CDR3 nucleotides are TGTGCCAGCAGTTACTCACGGAGCTCTGGGGCCAACGTCCTGACTTTC. The chain joins TRBV6-5 to TRBJ2-6, with D uncertain. This CDR3 spans 16 amino acids. Trimming removed 0 bases from V and 0 bases from J, with 6 bases in between. The V gene's germline CDR1 is MNHEY and CDR2 SVGAGI.

This clone has a handful of counts. The chain has TRBV19 and TRBJ1-5; 9 bases fit TRBD1. Germline assignment: CDR1 LNHDA and CDR2 SQIVND (reference sequence). The CDR3 is 14 residues long. After removal of 10 bases from V and 5 bases from J, the junction contained 9 bases not matched to a gene. CDR3 loop: CATIGQGRDQPQHF. CDR3 DNA: TGTGCCACTATCGGACAGGGGAGGGATCAGCCCCAGCATTTT. Drawing the rest from reference TRBV19 and TRBJ1-5, the complete variable domain is DGGITQSPKYLFRKEGQNVTLSCEQNLNHDAMYWYRQDPGQGLRLIYYSQIVNDFQKGDIAEGYSVSREKKESFPLTVTSAQKNPTAFYLCATIGQGRDQPQHFGDGTRLSIL.

The J gene is TRBJ2-2, the V gene TRBV5-1, with 9 bases lining up with TRBD2. The CDR3 runs to 15 residues. Germline V gives CDR1 SGHRS, CDR2 YFSETQ. V lost 6 bases to trimming and J lost 6 bases; unmatched junction nucleotides: 9. CDR3 loop: CASTWGLAGSGELFF. In DNA, the CDR3 is TGCGCCAGCACCTGGGGGCTAGCGGGGTCCGGGGAGCTGTTTTTT.

The V call is TRBV4-2, the J call TRBJ1-2; 7 bases map to TRBD1. V was pared by 1 base and J by 4 bases, with 9 bases of the junction left unmatched. Germline-derived CDR1 and CDR2 are LGHNA and YNFKEQ. This CDR3 region has 16 residues. The CDR3 coding sequence is TGTGCCAGCAGCCAAGTCTCCAGGGGGACAACCTATGGCTACACCTTC. It translates to CASSQVSRGTTYGYTF.

This clone has only a few counts. The rearrangement joins TRBV7-3 to TRBJ1-2, with a possible D match to TRBD1 (6 bases). Trimming left V 5 bases short and J 4 bases short, with 11 bases between. The CDR3 is 13 amino acids. The germline V gene encodes CDR1 SGHTA and CDR2 FQGTGA. CDR3 loop: CASSPTRGYGYTF. The CDR3 bases are TGTGCCAGCAGCCCAACCAGGGGCTATGGCTACACCTTC.

This rearrangement joins TRBV2 to TRBJ2-5; 8 positions match TRBD1. V lost 4 bases to trimming and J lost 5 bases; unmatched junction nucleotides: 9. Germline V gene lookup returns CDR1 SNHLY and CDR2 FYNNEI. This CDR3 is 15 amino acids long. As DNA, the CDR3 is TGTGCCAGCAGTGTAGGCAGGGGGCAGAGGGAGACCCAGTACTTC. Its translation is CASSVGRGQRETQYF. Complete variable domain (other parts from reference TRBV2 and TRBJ2-5): EPEVTQTPSHQVTQMGQEVILRCVPISNHLYFYWYRQILGQKVEFLVSFYNNEISEKSEIFDDQFSVERPDGSNFTLKIRSTKLEDSAMYFCASSVGRGQRETQYFGPGTRLLVL.

The V and J genes are TRBV5-1 and TRBJ2-7; D may be TRBD1 or TRBD2 (5 bases each). Looked up from germline, CDR1 is SGHRS and CDR2 is YFSETQ. The CDR3 contains 14 residues. With 4 bases removed from V and 2 bases from J, the gap between germline ends came to 13 bases. The chain's CDR3 is CASSPRDGTYEQYF. DNA for the CDR3: TGCGCCAGCAGCCCCCGGGACGGGACCTACGAGCAGTACTTC.

The V call is TRBV7-2, the J call TRBJ2-1; 10 bases are shared with TRBD2. V lost 5 bases, J lost 3 bases, and 4 bases stayed unmatched. Germline V gives CDR1 SGHTA, CDR2 FQGNSA. CDR3 length: 15 residues. The CDR3 DNA reads TGTGCCAGCAGCCTCACTAGCGGGGTCTACAATGAGCAGTTCTTC. It encodes CASSLTSGVYNEQFF.

This clone showed up just once. The J gene is TRBJ1-2, the V gene TRBV5-8, with 9 bases aligning to TRBD1. Germline CDR1 and CDR2: SGHTS and YDEGEE. This CDR3 comprises 16 residues. V lost 2 bases and J lost 4; bases outside the gene matches: 9. This CDR3 reads CASSFNAGTGSYGYTF. The CDR3 DNA follows: TGTGCCAGCAGCTTCAACGCCGGGACAGGGAGCTATGGCTACACCTTC.

CDR3 in amino acids: CASSQGTGGTTDTQYF. The CDR3 coding sequence is TGTGCCAGCAGTCAAGGGACAGGTGGGACCACAGATACGCAGTATTTT. The chain uses TRBV28 and TRBJ2-3, with 8 bases fitting TRBD1. There are 16 residues in the CDR3. V shed 5 bases, J shed 2 bases, and the junction held 9 bases outside the gene matches. Germline CDR1 MDHEN, CDR2 SYDVKM. Full variable domain (outside the CDR3, taken from reference TRBV28 and TRBJ2-3): DVKVTQSSRYLVKRTGEKVFLECVQDMDHENMFWYRQDPGLGLRLIYFSYDVKMKEKGDIPEGYSVSREKKERFSLILESASTNQTSMYLCASSQGTGGTTDTQYFGPGTRLTVL.

The genes are TRBV6-5 and TRBJ2-1; 8 bases match TRBD2. Germline V gene data show CDR1 as MNHEY and CDR2 as SVGAGI. The CDR3 length is 14 residues. Unmatched junction bases numbered 5, after V lost 5 bases and J lost 5 bases. CDR3 sequence (DNA): TGTGCCAGCAGTCGGCTTAGCGGGGACAATGAGCAGTTCTTC. Translated, it gives CASSRLSGDNEQFF.

This chain links TRBV28 with TRBJ2-5; 10 bases map to TRBD1. The J segment lost 0 bases and the V segment lost 5 bases, leaving 3 bases of the junction unmatched. The CDR3 length is 15 residues. From germline, CDR1 is MDHEN and CDR2 SYDVKM. Here the CDR3 DNA reads TGTGCCAGCAGTAGGGGGACAGGGGACCAAGAGACCCAGTACTTC. It codes for CASSRGTGDQETQYF.

This chain's CDR3 is CASSPTLGSKGAGNTIYF. CDR3 DNA: TGTGCCAGCTCCCCTACTCTCGGTTCCAAGGGCGCTGGAAACACCATATATTTT. The chain links TRBV18 to TRBJ1-3; D is undetermined. The CDR3 totals 18 residues. Germline V gives CDR1 KGHSH, CDR2 LQKENI. The ends were cut back, 6 bases at V and 2 bases at J, with 23 bases in the middle.

This chain links TRBV9 with TRBJ1-5; 7 bases are shared with TRBD1. Germline V gives CDR1 SGDLS, CDR2 YYNGEE. This CDR3 has 15 residues. J was trimmed by 5 bases and V by 2 bases; bases with no gene match: 7. This CDR3 is CASSVGDSSHQPQHF. For the CDR3, the DNA is TGTGCCAGCAGCGTGGGGGACAGTTCCCATCAGCCCCAGCATTTT.

This chain joins TRBV4-2 and TRBJ2-7; D gene unclear. This CDR3 contains 13 residues. Germline assignment: CDR1 LGHNA and CDR2 YNFKEQ. V lost 4 bases and J 5 bases, leaving 12 bases between the germline ends. The CDR3 is CASSPVGSHEQYF. As DNA, the CDR3 is TGTGCCAGCAGCCCGGTAGGGTCCCACGAGCAGTACTTC.

The chain employs TRBV15 and TRBJ1-2; unclear D gene. Germline loops: CDR1 LNHNV, CDR2 YYDKDF (reference sequence). The V end lost 3 bases, the J end lost 2 bases, and 4 bases lay between the germline ends. The CDR3 spans 12 residues. In DNA, the CDR3 is TGTGCCACCAGCAGGGACAACTATGGCTACACCTTC. It codes for CATSRDNYGYTF.

This chain joins TRBV19 and TRBJ1-1, with D perhaps TRBD1 (6 bases). The CDR3 has 18 amino acids. CDR1 and CDR2 (germline): LNHDA, SQIVND (reference sequence). The germline V and J ends were trimmed by 6 bases and 0 bases, with 23 bases remaining between them. CDR3 coding DNA: TGTGCCAGTAGCGTGAGGGACAAGGGGAGGTGGGTGAACACTGAAGCTTTCTTT. This gives the protein CASSVRDKGRWVNTEAFF.

The chain joins TRBV4-1 to TRBJ1-5; D is uncertain. The CDR3 runs to 14 residues. Germline CDR1 reads MGHRA; CDR2 reads YSYEKL. V was clipped by 3 bases and J by 1 base, with 7 bases between them. As DNA, the CDR3 is TGCGCCAGCAGCCACCGGGCCAGCAATCAGCCCCAGCATTTT. This gives the protein CASSHRASNQPQHF.

The V call is TRBV18, the J call TRBJ1-1; 9 bases line up with TRBD1. V lost 5 bases, J lost 2 bases, and 3 bases stayed unmatched. Germline V CDR1 and CDR2: KGHSH, LQKENI. The CDR3 loop spans 14 amino acids. Here the CDR3 DNA reads TGTGCCAGCTCAGCGACAGGGGGAAACACTGAAGCTTTCTTT. This sequence encodes CASSATGGNTEAFF.